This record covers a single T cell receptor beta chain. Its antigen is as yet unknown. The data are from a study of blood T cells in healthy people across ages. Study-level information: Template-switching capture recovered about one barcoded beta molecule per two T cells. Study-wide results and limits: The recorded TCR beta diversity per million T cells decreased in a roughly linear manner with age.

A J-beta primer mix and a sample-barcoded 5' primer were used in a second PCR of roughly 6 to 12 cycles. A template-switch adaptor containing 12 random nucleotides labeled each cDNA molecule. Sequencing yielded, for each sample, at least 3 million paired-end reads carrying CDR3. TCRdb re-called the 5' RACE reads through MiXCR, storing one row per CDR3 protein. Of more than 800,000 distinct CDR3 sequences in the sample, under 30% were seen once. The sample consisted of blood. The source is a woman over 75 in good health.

This CDR3 reads CASSQDGSVGYEQYF. In DNA, the CDR3 is TGTGCCAGCAGCCAAGATGGGAGTGTCGGCTACGAGCAGTACTTC. This sequence joins TRBV4-2 and TRBJ2-7, with a tentative D call TRBD2 (5 bases). CDR3 length: 15 residues. Trimming took off 0 bases at V and 3 bases at J, with 12 bases between the two ends. Per germline, CDR1 LGHNA and CDR2 YNFKEQ.